These 20 T cell receptor beta chains came from one sample sequenced in a study of cytomegalovirus exposure and HLA in healthy donors. The PCR had 60 Vbeta and 13 Jbeta primers. Generated by immunoSEQ multiplex PCR, the TCRdb table keeps only in-frame clones and is missing some. Of 150,000 to 200,000 clones listed, under 85% are singletons. Material: PBMCs. Receptor source: a man between 18 and 35 years old in good health and CMV-seronegative.

V gene TRBV30 combines with J gene TRBJ2-5; 7 nucleotides agree with TRBD1. The CDR3 length is 13 residues. Germline V gives CDR1 GTSNPN, CDR2 SVGIG (reference sequence). This chain's CDR3 is CAGEGQGEETQYF. In DNA form, the CDR3 reads TGTGCTGGGGAAGGGCAGGGGGAAGAGACCCAGTACTTC.

This chain links TRBV7-2 with TRBJ1-3, with 10 positions matching TRBD1. This CDR3 comprises 13 residues. With V trimmed by 5 bases and J by 16 bases, 11 bases remained unmatched. Germline values: CDR1 SGHTA, CDR2 FQGNSA. This CDR3 is CASSPGEGTGVYF. DNA of the CDR3: TGTGCCAGCAGCCCCGGAGAGGGGACAGGGGTGTATTTT.

This chain links TRBV9 with TRBJ2-7; 11 bases line up with TRBD1. CDR1 SGDLS and CDR2 YYNGEE come from the germline V gene. This CDR3 is 16 amino acids long. With 5 bases clipped from V and 3 bases from J, the junction kept 10 bases outside the gene matches. The CDR3 protein is CASSASLGTGGYEQYF. DNA for the CDR3: TGTGCCAGCAGTGCCTCTCTCGGGACAGGGGGCTACGAGCAGTACTTC. Drawing the rest from reference TRBV9 and TRBJ2-7, the complete variable domain is DSGVTQTPKHLITATGQRVTLRCSPRSGDLSVYWYQQSLDQGLQFLIQYYNGEERAKGNILERFSAQQFPDLHSELNLSSLELGDSALYFCASSASLGTGGYEQYFGPGTRLTVT.

This clone was seen a single time. This chain joins TRBV6-4 and TRBJ2-7; 12 bases fit TRBD2. V was pared by 4 bases and J by 2 bases, with 18 bases of the junction left unmatched. The germline V gene encodes CDR1 MRHNA and CDR2 SNTAGT. The CDR3 is 20 residues long. CDR3 nucleotides: TGTGCCAGCAGTGCCCCAGGACTAGCGGGACCCCGCCGGCGGCCCTACGAGCAGTACTTC. Translated: CASSAPGLAGPRRRPYEQYF.

J is TRBJ2-7 and V is TRBV28; D may be TRBD1 (5 bases). This CDR3 contains 16 residues. Trimming took off 2 bases at V and 6 bases at J, with 20 bases between the two ends. Germline V gene sequence: CDR1 MDHEN, CDR2 SYDVKM. CDR3 amino acids: CASSLTRQPLLGEQYF. Written as DNA, the CDR3 is TGTGCCAGCAGTTTAACCCGACAGCCCCTCCTAGGCGAGCAGTACTTC.

The chain is built from TRBV28 and TRBJ1-5; D call uncertain. The CDR3 is made up of 15 amino acids. Germline V lookup: CDR1 MDHEN, CDR2 SYDVKM. V was trimmed by 2 bases and J by 2 bases, leaving 10 bases between them. CDR3 coding DNA: TGTGCCAGCAGTTTACTCCCCGGTGGCAATCAGCCCCAGCATTTT. Translated, it gives CASSLLPGGNQPQHF.

V and J are TRBV13 and TRBJ1-2; no clear D gene. The ends were cut back, 6 bases at V and 8 bases at J, with 13 bases in the middle. This CDR3 comprises 12 residues. Per the germline V gene, CDR1 is PRHDT and CDR2 is FYEKMQ (reference sequence). CDR3 loop: CASSIQSSGYTF. The CDR3 nucleotides are TGTGCCAGCAGTATTCAGTCTAGCGGCTACACCTTC.

The rearrangement links TRBV7-2 to TRBJ2-1; TRBD2 aligns across 9 bases. With V trimmed by 7 bases and J by 1 base, 14 bases remained unmatched. Germline CDR1 SGHTA, CDR2 FQGNSA. The CDR3 spans 18 residues. The chain's CDR3 is CASTPRGLSGSSYNEQFF. In DNA form, the CDR3 reads TGTGCCAGCACCCCCCGGGGGCTTAGCGGGAGTTCCTACAATGAGCAGTTCTTC. Filled out from reference TRBV7-2 and TRBJ2-1, the complete variable domain reads GAGVSQSPSNKVTEKGKDVELRCDPISGHTALYWYRQSLGQGLEFLIYFQGNSAPDKSGLPSDRFSAERTGGSVSTLTIQRTQQEDSAVYLCASTPRGLSGSSYNEQFFGPGTRLTVL.

The chain couples TRBV2 to TRBJ1-6, with D uncertain. Germline V lookup: CDR1 SNHLY, CDR2 FYNNEI. The CDR3 is 14 amino acids. V dropped 5 bases and J dropped 10 bases, with 15 bases sitting between them. CDR3 coding DNA: TGTGCCAGCAGTAAAGTGCGGGAAAGGTCACCCCTCCACTTT. Translating gives CASSKVRERSPLHF.

The chain carries TRBV28 and TRBJ1-1; the D is unclear. Germline loops: CDR1 MDHEN, CDR2 SYDVKM. Deletions cut 3 bases from V and 2 bases from J, with 10 bases between. CDR3 length equals 14 residues. The CDR3 protein is CASSLTQYNTEAFF. The CDR3 DNA is TGTGCCAGCAGTTTGACACAGTACAACACTGAAGCTTTCTTT.

This clone was detected once. The chain couples TRBV9 to TRBJ2-1, with TRBD2 as a possible D gene (6 bases). Germline V gene sequence: CDR1 SGDLS, CDR2 YYNGEE. This CDR3 comprises 15 residues. Trimming cost V 0 bases and J 2 bases, with 9 bases left between them. The CDR3 DNA follows: TGTGCCAGCAGCGTAGATGGGGGGACCTACAATGAGCAGTTCTTC. Encoded protein: CASSVDGGTYNEQFF.

CDR3 DNA: TGTGCCAGCAGTTACGTTGGGGACAGAGACTATGGCTACACCTTC. Translating gives CASSYVGDRDYGYTF. The chain combines TRBV6-5 with TRBJ1-2, with 7 positions matching TRBD1. Germline V CDR1 and CDR2: MNHEY, SVGAGI. The CDR3 covers 15 residues. V lost 2 bases, J lost 3 bases, and 6 bases stayed unmatched.

In its sample, this clone was seen a few times. The rearrangement uses TRBV5-1 and TRBJ1-1; TRBD1 matches at 9 bases. CDR3 length equals 16 residues. CDR1 is SGHRS and CDR2 is YFSETQ in the germline V gene. V trimming: 4 bases; J trimming: 5 bases; junction bases outside the gene matches: 12. This CDR3 is CASSPVTGGAGTEAFF. CDR3 coding DNA: TGCGCCAGCAGCCCGGTTACAGGGGGCGCGGGGACTGAAGCTTTCTTT.

The V and J genes are TRBV20-1 and TRBJ1-5, with unresolved D. Germline V gene data show CDR1 as DFQATT and CDR2 as SNEGSKA (reference sequence). CDR3 size: 10 residues. V lost 5 bases and J 9 bases, leaving 8 bases between the germline ends. CDR3 nucleotide sequence: TGCAGTGCTTCCTTCGGGCCCCAGCATTTT. Translated: CSASFGPQHF.

The J gene is TRBJ2-1, the V gene TRBV18, with TRBD2 identical over 7 bases. Germline trimming cut 3 bases from V and 2 bases from J; bases unmatched to any gene: 4. CDR1 is KGHSH and CDR2 is LQKENI in the germline V gene. The CDR3 has 15 residues. Here the CDR3 DNA reads TGTGCCAGCTCACCTGCGGGAGCCGCCTACAATGAGCAGTTCTTC. Protein sequence: CASSPAGAAYNEQFF.

The chain recombines TRBV29-1 with TRBJ2-2; 9 bases align to TRBD1. This CDR3 is 16 amino acids long. Germline lookup yields CDR1 SQVTM and CDR2 ANQGSEA. The trim removed 6 bases at V and 4 bases at J, leaving 12 bases unmatched. The CDR3 DNA reads TGCAGCGTCGTCAGGGGAGGGACAGGGCGCACCGGGGAGCTGTTTTTT. It specifies CSVVRGGTGRTGELFF.

The chain links TRBV6-1 to TRBJ1-5; perhaps TRBD1 as D (5 bases). The CDR3 spans 14 residues. Germline V gene sequence: CDR1 MNHNS, CDR2 SASEGT. V was cut by 6 bases and J by 0 bases, with 9 bases left in between. CDR3 sequence: CASSRDYSNQPQHF. The CDR3 DNA reads as TGTGCCAGCAGCCGGGACTATAGCAATCAGCCCCAGCATTTT.

The CDR3 reads CASSVSRDNEQFF. CDR3 bases: TGTGCCAGCAGCGTATCCCGAGACAATGAGCAGTTCTTC. The J gene is TRBJ2-1, the V gene TRBV9; the D is unclear. This CDR3 contains 13 residues. Germline CDR1 SGDLS, CDR2 YYNGEE. V gave up 1 base and J gave up 5 bases, with 7 bases separating them.

This clone was picked up one time. This chain connects TRBV9 to TRBJ1-6; 10 bases agree with TRBD1. Trimming cost V 3 bases and J 6 bases; bases outside gene matches: 3. Germline assignment: CDR1 SGDLS and CDR2 YYNGEE. This CDR3 contains 15 residues. For the CDR3, the DNA is TGTGCCAGCAGCGCCGGGACAGGGGTTAATTCACCCCTCCACTTT. Translating it yields CASSAGTGVNSPLHF.

The chain links TRBV2 to TRBJ2-7; 13 bases map to TRBD2. CDR3 length: 16 residues. Per germline, CDR1 SNHLY and CDR2 FYNNEI. Germline trimming cut 5 bases from V and 2 bases from J; bases unmatched to any gene: 6. The CDR3: CASSPTSGGTTYEQYF. CDR3 nucleotide sequence: TGTGCCAGCAGTCCGACTAGCGGGGGGACTACCTACGAGCAGTACTTC.